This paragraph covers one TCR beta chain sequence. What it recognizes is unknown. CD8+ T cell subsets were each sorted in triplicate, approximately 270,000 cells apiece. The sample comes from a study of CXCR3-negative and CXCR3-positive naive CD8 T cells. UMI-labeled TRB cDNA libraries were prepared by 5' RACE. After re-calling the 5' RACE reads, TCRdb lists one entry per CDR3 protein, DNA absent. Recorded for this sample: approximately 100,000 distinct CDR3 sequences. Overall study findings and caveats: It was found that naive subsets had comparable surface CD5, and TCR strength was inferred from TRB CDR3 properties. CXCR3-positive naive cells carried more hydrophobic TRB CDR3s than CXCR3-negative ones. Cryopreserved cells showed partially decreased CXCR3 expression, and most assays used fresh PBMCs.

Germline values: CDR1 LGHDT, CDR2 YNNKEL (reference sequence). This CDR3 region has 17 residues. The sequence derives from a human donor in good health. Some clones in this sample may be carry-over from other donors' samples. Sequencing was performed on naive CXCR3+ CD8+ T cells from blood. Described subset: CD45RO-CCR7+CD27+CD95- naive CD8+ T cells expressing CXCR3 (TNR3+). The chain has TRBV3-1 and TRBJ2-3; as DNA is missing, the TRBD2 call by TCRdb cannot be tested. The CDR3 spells CASSPWTSGSITDTQYF.